The 28 T cell receptor beta chains reported below all come from one sample, sequenced in a study of cytomegalovirus exposure and HLA in healthy donors. Primers for the PCR totalled 60 Vbeta and 13 Jbeta. Profiling relied on immunoSEQ multiplex PCR, and the TCRdb table lists in-frame clones only, not all of them. The data show roughly 70,000 clones, roughly four fifths seen once. The sequenced sample consisted of PBMCs. The receptor source for this set is a man aged 45-60 years in good health and CMV-seronegative.

The V and J genes are TRBV4-2 and TRBJ2-2; TRBD2 aligns across 10 bases. Germline lookup yields CDR1 LGHNA and CDR2 YNFKEQ. The V and J ends lost 0 bases and 6 bases, in that order; junction bases with no gene match: 4. The CDR3 covers 16 residues. The CDR3 bases are TGTGCCAGCAGCCAAGAGCTAGCGGGAGCGTCCGGGGAGCTGTTTTTT. This gives the protein CASSQELAGASGELFF.

V gene TRBV29-1 combines with J gene TRBJ2-3; the D is unclear. Germline V lookup: CDR1 SQVTM, CDR2 ANQGSEA. With 1 base removed from V and 2 bases from J, the gap between germline ends came to 7 bases. The CDR3 totals 13 residues. The CDR3 coding sequence is TGCAGCGTTGAAGTTTCTCTCACAGATACGCAGTATTTT. Residues: CSVEVSLTDTQYF.

The chain recombines TRBV5-1 with TRBJ1-4; 7 positions agree with TRBD1. The V gene end was trimmed by 1 base and the J gene end by 5 bases; junction bases not matched to a gene: 2. This CDR3 contains 14 residues. Germline V gene lookup returns CDR1 SGHRS and CDR2 YFSETQ. The CDR3 DNA reads as TGCGCCAGCAGCTTGTCAGGGGGAAATGAAAAACTGTTTTTT. The encoded protein is CASSLSGGNEKLFF.

The V and J genes are TRBV7-9 and TRBJ1-1; weak D call: TRBD1 (5 bases). V was trimmed by 4 bases and J by 0 bases, leaving 9 bases between them. The CDR3 spans 14 residues. Germline V gene sequence: CDR1 SEHNR, CDR2 FQNEAQ (reference sequence). The CDR3 nucleotides are TGTGCCAGCAGCTCGGACATACTGAACACTGAAGCTTTCTTT. As protein: CASSSDILNTEAFF.

The genes are TRBV5-5 and TRBJ2-2; 9 nucleotides agree with TRBD1. The CDR3 consists of 15 residues. Germline V gene data show CDR1 as SGHKS and CDR2 as YYEKEE (reference sequence). The J segment lost 5 bases and the V segment lost 3 bases, leaving 5 bases of the junction unmatched. The CDR3 sequence is CASSSRDRATGELFF. As DNA, the CDR3 is TGTGCCAGCAGCTCCCGGGACAGGGCTACCGGGGAGCTGTTTTTT.

The genes are TRBV10-3 and TRBJ2-1; 7 bases map to TRBD2. Germline trimming cut 4 bases from V and 5 bases from J; bases unmatched to any gene: 8. Looked up from germline, CDR1 is ENHRY and CDR2 is SYGVKD. This CDR3 has 15 amino acids. The CDR3 loop reads CAISGASGIHNEQFF. CDR3 sequence (DNA): TGTGCCATCAGTGGGGCTAGCGGAATCCACAATGAGCAGTTCTTC.

Here the CDR3 reads CASSLLPGDTQYF. The CDR3 nucleotides are TGTGCCAGCAGCTTGCTCCCGGGGGATACGCAGTATTTT. The gene calls are TRBV7-9 and TRBJ2-3; the D gene is possibly TRBD2 (5 bases). The CDR3 totals 13 residues. Germline V CDR1 and CDR2: SEHNR, FQNEAQ (reference sequence). The V gene lost 3 bases and the J gene lost 6 bases, with 10 bases spanning the gap.

The rearrangement joins TRBV7-9 to TRBJ1-1; D ambiguous. V was cut by 5 bases and J by 8 bases, with 18 bases left in between. The CDR3 covers 14 residues. Germline V lookup: CDR1 SEHNR, CDR2 FQNEAQ (reference sequence). In DNA form, the CDR3 reads TGTGCCAGCAGCCAAGAAGAACTGAAGAAGGAAGCTTTCTTT. Translated, it gives CASSQEELKKEAFF. The full variable domain, with the rest looked up from reference TRBV7-9 and TRBJ1-1, is DTGVSQNPRHKITKRGQNVTFRCDPISEHNRLYWYRQTLGQGPEFLTYFQNEAQLEKSRLLSDRFSAERPKGSFSTLEIQRTEQGDSAMYLCASSQEELKKEAFFGQGTRLTVV.

The chain joins TRBV7-2 to TRBJ2-1; no clear D gene. The CDR3 contains 11 residues. Germline V CDR1 and CDR2: SGHTA, FQGNSA. V lost 2 bases and J lost 11, with 7 bases in between. The CDR3 region is CASSLNQKQFF. The CDR3 DNA follows: TGTGCCAGCAGCTTAAACCAGAAGCAGTTCTTC.

Remarks on this clone: The CDR3 does not end in the conserved phenylalanine or tryptophan, so this is likely a read error. The CDR3 coding sequence is TGTGCCAGCAGCTGGACAGGGGAGACTGAAGCTTTCGTT. Translation gives CASSWTGETEAFV. V usage is TRBV6-4 and J usage is TRBJ1-1; 9 bases are shared with TRBD1. J lost 5 bases, V lost 6 bases, and 4 bases had no gene match. Germline-derived CDR1 and CDR2 are MRHNA and SNTAGT. CDR3 length: 13 residues.

The chain employs TRBV2 and TRBJ1-2; D uncertain. CDR1 and CDR2 (germline): SNHLY, FYNNEI. V dropped 7 bases and J dropped 5 bases, with 11 bases sitting between them. The CDR3 length is 12 residues. In nucleotides, the CDR3 is TGTGCCAGCACCGGAGAGCCTTATGGCTACACCTTC. Protein: CASTGEPYGYTF.

The V gene is TRBV18, the J gene TRBJ1-1; D is possibly TRBD1 (6 bases). The CDR3 has 13 amino acids. Germline CDR1 KGHSH, CDR2 LQKENI. With 4 bases removed from V and 1 base from J, the gap between germline ends came to 7 bases. CDR3 residues: CASSRGPNTEAFF. The CDR3 coding sequence is TGTGCCAGCTCACGGGGGCCGAACACTGAAGCTTTCTTT.

The genes are TRBV29-1 and TRBJ1-1; tentative D call: TRBD1 (6 bases). Germline CDR1 is SQVTM and CDR2 is ANQGSEA. The CDR3 covers 15 residues. V gave up 1 base and J gave up 2 bases, with 14 bases separating them. In DNA, the CDR3 is TGCAGCGTTGAAGGGGGGGGCGCGGTCAACACTGAAGCTTTCTTT. Translation: CSVEGGGAVNTEAFF.

The V and J genes are TRBV6-1 and TRBJ2-7; TRBD2 agrees at 11 bases. Unmatched junction bases numbered 1, after V lost 3 bases and J lost 3 bases. The CDR3 runs 14 residues. CDR1 and CDR2 from the germline V gene are MNHNS and SASEGT. DNA for the CDR3: TGTGCCAGCAGTGATAGCGGGGGGGGCTACGAGCAGTACTTC. Translation gives CASSDSGGGYEQYF.

The V and J genes are TRBV6-5 and TRBJ1-1; D perhaps matches TRBD1 (5 bases). The CDR3 is 12 residues long. Trimming left V 6 bases short and J 10 bases short, with 15 bases between. Germline V gene lookup returns CDR1 MNHEY and CDR2 SVGAGI. CDR3 nucleotide sequence: TGTGCCAGCAGGACCGGGGGGAAAGGAGCTTTCTTT. Protein sequence: CASRTGGKGAFF.

The CDR3 coding sequence is TGTGCCTGGAGTTCAGGATTCAATCAGCCCCAGCATTTT. It is translated as CAWSSGFNQPQHF. The rearrangement links TRBV30 to TRBJ1-5; D is uncertain. Per germline, CDR1 GTSNPN and CDR2 SVGIG (reference sequence). This CDR3 is 13 amino acids long. V lost 2 bases to trimming and J lost 3 bases, with 8 bases between them.

As to this clone: The same CDR3 can be traced to other DNA sequences in this sample. V and J are TRBV29-1 and TRBJ1-1; 9 positions match TRBD1. With 6 bases clipped from V and 5 bases from J, the junction kept 1 base outside the gene matches. This CDR3 is built from 11 residues. From germline, CDR1 is SQVTM and CDR2 ANQGSEA. CDR3 nucleotides: TGCAGCGTCGACAGGGGGACTGAAGCTTTCTTT. Translated: CSVDRGTEAFF.

This chain connects TRBV5-1 to TRBJ2-7, with TRBD2 matching over 10 bases. The CDR3 covers 16 residues. The germline V gene has CDR1 SGHRS and CDR2 YFSETQ. Trimming cost V 4 bases and J 0 bases; bases outside gene matches: 7. CDR3 sequence (DNA): TGCGCCAGCAGCGCAACCCCTAGCGGGAGCTCCTACGAGCAGTACTTC. Translating it yields CASSATPSGSSYEQYF. Variable domain in full (rest from reference TRBV5-1 and TRBJ2-7): KAGVTQTPRYLIKTRGQQVTLSCSPISGHRSVSWYQQTPGQGLQFLFEYFSETQRNKGNFPGRFSGRQFSNSRSEMNVSTLELGDSALYLCASSATPSGSSYEQYFGPGTRLTVT.

The chain is built from TRBV7-2 and TRBJ2-1, with TRBD1 matching 9 bases. The CDR3 runs 15 residues. After removal of 5 bases from V and 3 bases from J, the junction contained 5 bases not matched to a gene. Germline values: CDR1 SGHTA, CDR2 FQGNSA. The CDR3 coding sequence is TGTGCCAGCAGCAACGGACAGGGGCGCTACAATGAGCAGTTCTTC. The encoded protein is CASSNGQGRYNEQFF.

V and J are TRBV25-1 and TRBJ2-1; 7 bases are a match to TRBD1. This CDR3 is 11 amino acids long. V was clipped by 10 bases and J by 4 bases; unmatched bases: 1. Germline loops: CDR1 MGHDK, CDR2 SYGVNS. CDR3 in DNA: TGTGCCACGACAGGGTACAATGAGCAGTTCTTC. Its protein product is CATTGYNEQFF. Together with reference TRBV25-1 and TRBJ2-1, the CDR3 gives the full variable domain: EADIYQTPRYLVIGTGKKITLECSQTMGHDKMYWYQQDPGMELHLIHYSYGVNSTEKGDLSSESTVSRIRTEHFPLTLESARPSHTSQYLCATTGYNEQFFGPGTRLTVL.

This sequence joins TRBV2 and TRBJ1-1, with D perhaps matching TRBD1 (5 bases). The germline V gene encodes CDR1 SNHLY and CDR2 FYNNEI. The V gene lost 8 bases and the J gene lost 8 bases, with 12 bases spanning the gap. The CDR3 sequence is 11 residues long. The CDR3 region is CASVRDREAFF. Here the CDR3 DNA reads TGTGCCAGCGTCAGGGATAGGGAAGCTTTCTTT.

V and J are TRBV4-1 and TRBJ1-2; 9 bases match TRBD1. Germline assignment: CDR1 MGHRA and CDR2 YSYEKL. This CDR3 is 16 amino acids long. V lost 1 base to trimming and J lost 1 base; unmatched junction nucleotides: 4. The CDR3 region has the DNA TGCGCCAGCAGCCAAGCCGGGACAGGGAGTAACTATGGCTACACCTTC. It codes for CASSQAGTGSNYGYTF.

Turning to this clone: The same CDR3 also results from other DNA sequences found in this sample. This sequence joins TRBV6-5 and TRBJ1-2; D may be TRBD1 (5 bases). The CDR3 totals 14 residues. Germline values: CDR1 MNHEY, CDR2 SVGAGI. Trimming removed 6 bases from V and 4 bases from J, with 15 bases in between. The CDR3 region has the DNA TGTGCCAGCAGACCTAACAGGCAGTCCTATGGCTACACCTTC. Translation gives CASRPNRQSYGYTF.

Only a few counts were recorded for this clone. The chain recombines TRBV2 with TRBJ2-5; 9 bases are a match to TRBD1. The CDR3 contains 13 residues. J lost 5 bases, V lost 3 bases, and 1 base had no gene match. Germline CDR1 reads SNHLY; CDR2 reads FYNNEI. In DNA, the CDR3 is TGTGCCAGCAGTGATGGGACAGGGGAGACCCAGTACTTC. As protein: CASSDGTGETQYF.

A word on this clone: One junction end disagrees with the germline gene, perhaps due to a read error. The chain links TRBV30 to TRBJ2-7; 8 bases line up with TRBD2. The CDR3 is 12 amino acids. Germline V gene data show CDR1 as GTSNPN and CDR2 as SVGIG (reference sequence). The CDR3 is CAWGGTSGPADF. The CDR3 DNA reads TGTGCCTGGGGGGGTACTAGCGGTCCGGCGGACTTC.

This chain connects TRBV27 to TRBJ2-7; TRBD2 might be the D (6 bases). The CDR3 covers 16 residues. Trimming cost V 5 bases and J 3 bases, with 20 bases left between them. Germline CDR1 reads MNHEY; CDR2 reads SMNVEV (reference sequence). The CDR3 region is CASSIDRDSIYYEQYF. In DNA, the CDR3 is TGTGCCAGCAGTATAGACCGGGACTCCATTTACTACGAGCAGTACTTC.

The rearrangement uses TRBV7-9 and TRBJ2-1; 7 bases line up with TRBD1. CDR3 length: 13 residues. V lost 2 bases and J lost 8; bases outside the gene matches: 3. The V gene's germline CDR1 is SEHNR and CDR2 FQNEAQ (reference sequence). The CDR3 reads CASSLTGAHEQFF. In nucleotides, the CDR3 is TGTGCCAGCAGCTTAACAGGGGCTCATGAGCAGTTCTTC.

In its sample, this clone was seen once. The chain is built from TRBV6-1 and TRBJ1-2, with a possible D match to TRBD1 (6 bases). V gave up 5 bases and J gave up 4 bases, with 14 bases separating them. Germline assignment: CDR1 MNHNS and CDR2 SASEGT. This CDR3 is built from 14 residues. The CDR3 loop reads CASSPGGGTYGYTF. The CDR3 DNA reads TGTGCCAGCAGTCCCGGGGGGGGCACCTATGGCTACACCTTC.